The present TCR beta chain was sequenced within a study of T cell responses to AZD1222 COVID-19 vaccine. For this clone: Its antigen is not known.

The V gene end was trimmed by 5 bases and the J gene end by 13 bases; junction bases not matched to a gene: 9. Germline values: CDR1 LNHDA, CDR2 SQIVND (reference sequence). The CDR3 length is 12 residues. Findings and limits, study-wide: Elevations in Spike-specific TCR breadth and depth followed administration of two AZD1222 doses. Nearly half of unique spike-specific TCRs reportedly avoided B.1.351 and B.1.1.7 mutated regions. Repertoire sampling occurred only after the peak T cell response.

Some clones are missing from TCRdb's copy, which holds only in-frame ones; the method was immunoSEQ multiplex PCR. In the table there are 110,000 or so clones, around 83% of which are singletons. The V gene is TRBV19, the J gene TRBJ1-1; TRBD1 matches 8 bases. The specimen was peripheral blood, collected 28 days after the second AZD1222 dose. The clonotype originates from an adult who received the AZD1222 COVID-19 vaccine. The CDR3 DNA follows: TGTGCCAGTAGTGTCGGACAGGGCAAGCTTTTCTTT. This codes for CASSVGQGKLFF.